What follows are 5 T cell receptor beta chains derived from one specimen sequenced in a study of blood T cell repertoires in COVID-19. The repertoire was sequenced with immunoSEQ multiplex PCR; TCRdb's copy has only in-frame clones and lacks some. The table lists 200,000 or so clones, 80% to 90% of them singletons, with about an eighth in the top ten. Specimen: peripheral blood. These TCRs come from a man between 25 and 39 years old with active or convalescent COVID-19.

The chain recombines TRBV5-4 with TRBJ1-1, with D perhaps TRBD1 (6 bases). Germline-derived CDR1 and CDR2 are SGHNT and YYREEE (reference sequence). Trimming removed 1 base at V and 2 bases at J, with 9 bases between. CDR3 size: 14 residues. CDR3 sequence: CASSLKGVNTEAFF. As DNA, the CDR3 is TGTGCCAGCAGCTTGAAGGGGGTTAACACTGAAGCTTTCTTT.

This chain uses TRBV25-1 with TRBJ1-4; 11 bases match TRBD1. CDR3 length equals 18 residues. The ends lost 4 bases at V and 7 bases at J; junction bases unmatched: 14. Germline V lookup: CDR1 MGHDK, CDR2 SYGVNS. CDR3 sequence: CASSAPPGTGGASEKLFF. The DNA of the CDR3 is TGTGCCAGCAGTGCCCCTCCCGGGACAGGGGGAGCAAGTGAAAAACTGTTTTTT.

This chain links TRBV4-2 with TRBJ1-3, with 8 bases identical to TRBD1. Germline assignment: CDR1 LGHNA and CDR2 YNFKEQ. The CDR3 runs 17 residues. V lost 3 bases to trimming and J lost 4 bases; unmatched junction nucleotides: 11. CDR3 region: CASSQPGAGGEGNTIYF. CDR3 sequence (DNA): TGTGCCAGCAGCCAGCCAGGGGCAGGGGGCGAAGGAAACACCATATATTTT.

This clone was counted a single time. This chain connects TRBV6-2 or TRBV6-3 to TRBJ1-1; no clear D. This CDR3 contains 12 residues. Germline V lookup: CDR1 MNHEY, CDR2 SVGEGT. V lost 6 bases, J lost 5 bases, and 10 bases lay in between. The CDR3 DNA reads TGTGCCAGCAGGCCTCGAGGGACTGAAGCTTTCTTT. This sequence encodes CASRPRGTEAFF.

CDR3 in DNA: TGTGCCAGCAGCCTGCTGGCGGGAGGGCCTCAGTACGAGCAGTACTTC. Translated, it gives CASSLLAGGPQYEQYF. The rearrangement links TRBV7-2 to TRBJ2-7; TRBD2 matches at 9 bases. Trimming took 5 bases from V and 4 from J; bases not matched to a gene: 12. The CDR3 extends over 16 amino acids. Germline V lookup: CDR1 SGHTA, CDR2 FQGNSA.